These 13 T cell receptor beta chains came from one sample sequenced in a study of CD8+ T cells in alopecia areata. The treatment is: oral pan-JAK inhibitor, 5-10 mg twice daily. Sequencing used cDNA as its template, made by extracting RNA and reverse transcribing it. Repertoires were generated with immunoSEQ multiplex PCR, while TCRdb's copy carries only in-frame clones and drops some. The sample includes hundreds of thousands of clones, roughly 60% of them seen just once. The sequences come from CD4+ T cells sorted from blood, collected at week 24, from a patient treated with tofacitinib. The receptors come from a human donor with alopecia areata.

The chain links TRBV4-1 to TRBJ2-7, with D possibly matching TRBD2 (5 bases). The CDR3 is made up of 14 amino acids. Trimming left V 5 bases short and J 0 bases short, with 11 bases between. Germline assignment: CDR1 MGHRA and CDR2 YSYEKL. The CDR3 sequence: CASSSRLSSYEQYF. The CDR3 DNA reads TGCGCCAGCAGCTCTCGACTAAGCTCCTACGAGCAGTACTTC.

The chain joins TRBV9 to TRBJ1-3; 7 bases line up with TRBD1. The CDR3 consists of 18 residues. Germline trimming cut 6 bases from V and 4 bases from J; bases unmatched to any gene: 19. The germline V gene encodes CDR1 SGDLS and CDR2 YYNGEE. This chain's CDR3 is CASNREGTAISLGNTIYF. CDR3 DNA: TGTGCCAGCAATCGGGAGGGGACAGCAATTTCTCTCGGAAACACCATATATTTT.

The chain joins TRBV7-8 to TRBJ1-5, with a tentative D call TRBD1 (6 bases). Looked up from germline, CDR1 is SGHVS and CDR2 is FQNEAQ. The V gene lost 0 bases and the J gene lost 4 bases, with 13 bases spanning the gap. The CDR3 has 16 residues. Written as DNA, the CDR3 is TGTGCCAGCAGCTTAGCGGCGCCAACAGGGAATCAGCCCCAGCATTTT. Translated, it gives CASSLAAPTGNQPQHF.

This chain uses TRBV5-4 with TRBJ2-3; possibly TRBD1 for D (5 bases). The V end was cut by 0 bases, the J end by 4 bases, with 9 bases between. The CDR3 extends over 14 amino acids. From germline, CDR1 is SGHNT and CDR2 YYREEE (reference sequence). The CDR3 bases are TGTGCCAGCAGCTTGGATGGGGCCTCAGATACGCAGTATTTT. This encodes CASSLDGASDTQYF.

The V and J genes are TRBV7-9 and TRBJ1-1; D is undetermined. There are 14 residues in the CDR3. Germline CDR1 is SEHNR and CDR2 is FQNEAQ (reference sequence). Deletions cut 1 base from V and 1 base from J, with 7 bases between. The CDR3 loop reads CASSLVPRNTEAFF. Written as DNA, the CDR3 is TGTGCCAGCAGCTTAGTTCCGAGGAACACTGAAGCTTTCTTT. Full variable domain (outside the CDR3, taken from reference TRBV7-9 and TRBJ1-1): DTGVSQNPRHKITKRGQNVTFRCDPISEHNRLYWYRQTLGQGPEFLTYFQNEAQLEKSRLLSDRFSAERPKGSFSTLEIQRTEQGDSAMYLCASSLVPRNTEAFFGQGTRLTVV.

V is TRBV30 and J is TRBJ1-2; maybe TRBD1 (6 bases). Germline loops: CDR1 GTSNPN, CDR2 SVGIG (reference sequence). This CDR3 has 11 residues. V gave up 8 bases and J gave up 4 bases, with 11 bases separating them. Written as DNA, the CDR3 is TGTGCCCAGGGGCGGACCTATGGCTACACCTTC. It codes for CAQGRTYGYTF.

This rearrangement joins TRBV28 to TRBJ2-5, with D perhaps matching TRBD1 or TRBD2 (5 bases each). The germline V and J ends were trimmed by 8 bases and 5 bases, with 24 bases remaining between them. This CDR3 region has 16 residues. Germline values: CDR1 MDHEN, CDR2 SYDVKM. CDR3 sequence: CASFPSGRKNLETQYF. The DNA for the CDR3 is TGTGCCAGCTTTCCCTCGGGACGGAAGAATTTGGAGACCCAGTACTTC.

This CDR3 reads CAWSRTWGEAFF. The CDR3 DNA reads as TGTGCCTGGAGTCGGACCTGGGGTGAAGCTTTCTTT. V usage is TRBV30 and J usage is TRBJ1-1; D uncertain. The germline V and J ends were trimmed by 2 bases and 7 bases, with 11 bases remaining between them. Germline CDR1 is GTSNPN and CDR2 is SVGIG (reference sequence). This CDR3 has 12 residues.

This chain's CDR3 is CASSQAGLARETQYF. CDR3 DNA sequence: TGCGCCAGCAGCCAAGCGGGACTAGCACGAGAGACCCAGTACTTC. The chain combines TRBV4-1 with TRBJ2-5; 9 positions match TRBD2. From germline, CDR1 is MGHRA and CDR2 YSYEKL. This CDR3 spans 15 amino acids. V lost 1 base to trimming and J lost 4 bases; unmatched junction nucleotides: 4.

The chain recombines TRBV30 with TRBJ1-4, with D possibly TRBD1 on 5 matching bases. Germline CDR1 GTSNPN, CDR2 SVGIG (reference sequence). Deletions cut 3 bases from V and 10 bases from J, with 18 bases between. The CDR3 loop spans 14 amino acids. CDR3 in DNA: TGTGCCTGGAGCCCGTGGGGGGGTATAGGAAAACTGTTTTTT. Translation: CAWSPWGGIGKLFF.

This clone was picked up a small number of times. This sequence joins TRBV4-1 and TRBJ2-4; TRBD2 aligns across 12 bases. This CDR3 comprises 17 residues. The germline V gene has CDR1 MGHRA and CDR2 YSYEKL. V was pared by 1 base and J by 7 bases, with 8 bases of the junction left unmatched. The CDR3 loop is CASSQGLAGAFGNIQYF. CDR3 nucleotides: TGCGCCAGCAGCCAAGGACTAGCGGGGGCCTTCGGGAACATTCAGTACTTC.

This chain links TRBV29-1 with TRBJ2-3; D call uncertain. Trimming removed 0 bases from V and 4 bases from J, with 5 bases in between. The CDR3 contains 12 residues. Looked up from germline, CDR1 is SQVTM and CDR2 is ANQGSEA. CDR3 loop: CSVEEAADTQYF. CDR3 nucleotide sequence: TGCAGCGTTGAAGAGGCGGCAGATACGCAGTATTTT.

In its sample, this clone was seen a few times. CDR3 amino acids: CASSPGQSNLNYGYTF. CDR3 coding DNA: TGTGCCAGCTCACCGGGACAGTCAAACCTTAACTATGGCTACACCTTC. The V and J genes are TRBV18 and TRBJ1-2; the match to TRBD1 covers 7 bases. The CDR3 consists of 16 residues. Germline loops: CDR1 KGHSH, CDR2 LQKENI. Trimming removed 3 bases from V and 1 base from J; junction bases left unmatched: 8.